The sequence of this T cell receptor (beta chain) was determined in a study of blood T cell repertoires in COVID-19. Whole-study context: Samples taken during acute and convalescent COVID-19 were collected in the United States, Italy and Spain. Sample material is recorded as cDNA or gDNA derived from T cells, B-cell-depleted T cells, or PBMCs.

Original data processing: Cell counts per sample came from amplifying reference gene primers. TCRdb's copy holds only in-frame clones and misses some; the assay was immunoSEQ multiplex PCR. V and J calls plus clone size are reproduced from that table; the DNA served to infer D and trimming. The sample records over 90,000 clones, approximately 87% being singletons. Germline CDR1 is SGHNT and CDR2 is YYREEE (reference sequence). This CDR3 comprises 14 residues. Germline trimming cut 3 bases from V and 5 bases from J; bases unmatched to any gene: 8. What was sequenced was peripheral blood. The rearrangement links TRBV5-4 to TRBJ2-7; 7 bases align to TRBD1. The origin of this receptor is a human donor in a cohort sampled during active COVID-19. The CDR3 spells CASSSRGLGDEQYF. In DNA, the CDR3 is TGTGCCAGCAGCTCAAGGGGGCTTGGCGACGAGCAGTACTTC.